These T cell receptor beta chains were read from a single sample in a study of cytomegalovirus exposure and HLA in healthy donors. Measured with immunoSEQ multiplex PCR; TCRdb has only the in-frame clones, and not every one. The sample includes over 150,000 clones, roughly 80% of them seen just once. Sequencing was performed on PBMCs. The receptors derive from a woman between 18 and 29 years old in good health and CMV-seronegative. Both conserved end residues are part of each CDR3. Each record gives: J gene, clone size, V gene, CDR3 length, D gene, CDR3 protein, CDR3 DNA. D genes are given only for firm matches. Clone size, where shown, is once, few, many, or a class for clones that have expanded.

TRBJ1-5 | - | TRBV4-1 | 16 | - | CASSQTPLRGNQPQHF | TGCGCCAGCAGCCAAACCCCACTCAGGGGAAATCAGCCCCAGCATTTT
TRBJ1-2 | - | TRBV19 | 15 | TRBD1 | CASSTMTGSIGGYTF | TGTGCCAGTAGTACCATGACAGGGTCGATTGGTGGCTACACCTTC
TRBJ1-2 | - | TRBV5-6 | 16 | - | CASSPFGGGRDYGYTF | TGTGCCAGCAGCCCATTCGGGGGAGGGAGGGACTATGGCTACACCTTC
TRBJ2-5 | few | TRBV5-6 | 16 | TRBD2 | CASSFWRETPRETQYF | TGTGCCAGCAGCTTTTGGCGGGAGACCCCTCGGGAGACCCAGTACTTC
TRBJ2-7 | - | TRBV10-3 | 12 | - | CAISESDYEQYF | TGTGCCATCAGTGAATCAGACTACGAGCAGTACTTC
TRBJ1-2 | - | TRBV10-3 | 15 | - | CAISDETGTHYGYTF | TGTGCCATCAGTGATGAGACAGGCACTCACTATGGCTACACCTTC
TRBJ2-2 | few | TRBV5-1 | 15 | - | CASSLPGSNTGELFF | TGCGCCAGCAGCTTGCCAGGGTCTAACACCGGGGAGCTGTTTTTT
TRBJ1-1 | - | TRBV9 | 15 | TRBD1 | CASSLAGGEGTEAFF | TGTGCCAGCAGTCTTGCAGGGGGCGAGGGCACTGAAGCTTTCTTT
TRBJ2-3 | - | TRBV9 | 16 | TRBD2 | CASAFPGGPGTDTQYF | TGTGCCAGCGCTTTTCCGGGAGGGCCCGGCACAGATACGCAGTATTTT
TRBJ2-1 | - | TRBV4-3 | 13 | - | CASSQVGGSEQFF | TGCGCCAGCAGCCAAGTAGGAGGGTCTGAGCAGTTCTTC
TRBJ1-1 | once | TRBV29-1 | 18 | TRBD1 | CSVIQSRGLGALGTEAFF | TGCAGCGTTATCCAAAGCAGGGGGCTAGGCGCGTTAGGCACTGAAGCTTTCTTT
TRBJ1-2 | - | TRBV7-6 | 13 | TRBD1 | CASSRTGAYGYTF | TGTGCCAGCAGCCGGACAGGGGCCTATGGCTACACCTTC
TRBJ1-1 | - | TRBV21-1 | 19 | - | CASSKAMTAGRGRVAEAFF | TGTGCCAGCAGCAAAGCGATGACGGCAGGGAGGGGTAGGGTCGCTGAAGCTTTCTTT
TRBJ1-4 | - | TRBV7-9 | 15 | - | CASSYNQGFNEKLFF | TGTGCCAGCAGCTACAACCAGGGCTTTAATGAAAAACTGTTTTTT
TRBJ1-6 | few | TRBV5-1 | 14 | - | CASSLPDYNSPLHF | TGCGCCAGCAGCTTGCCAGACTATAATTCACCCCTCCACTTT
TRBJ2-3 | few | TRBV5-1 | 13 | - | CASTNRGTDTQYF | TGCGCCAGCACCAATAGAGGTACAGATACGCAGTATTTT
TRBJ1-2 | - | TRBV28 | 17 | - | CASSLRGGHVAVHGYTF | TGTGCCAGCAGTTTACGAGGGGGTCATGTGGCCGTACATGGCTACACCTTC
TRBJ2-3 | few | TRBV5-8 | 15 | TRBD2 | CASSFGGSSTDTQYF | TGTGCCAGCAGCTTCGGGGGGTCAAGCACAGATACGCAGTATTTT
TRBJ2-7 | - | TRBV19 | 15 | TRBD2 | CASSTGGASVYEQYF | TGTGCCAGTAGTACGGGAGGGGCTAGCGTCTACGAGCAGTACTTC
TRBJ2-3 | - | TRBV29-1 | 13 | TRBD1 | CSVNTGGTDTQYF | TGCAGCGTTAACACAGGGGGTACAGATACGCAGTATTTT
TRBJ2-3 | - | TRBV27 | 15 | TRBD1 | CASSLGQLITDTQYF | TGTGCCAGCAGTTTGGGACAGCTTATCACAGATACGCAGTATTTT
TRBJ1-2 | - | TRBV29-1 | 14 | TRBD1 | CSVEGRGRNYGYTF | TGCAGCGTTGAAGGCAGGGGGCGTAACTATGGCTACACCTTC
TRBJ1-5 | few | TRBV7-9 | 14 | - | CASSLAGTGRPQHF | TGTGCCAGCAGCTTAGCGGGAACAGGTCGGCCCCAGCATTTT
TRBJ2-1 | - | TRBV28 | 15 | TRBD2 | CASSFRGGVNNEQFF | TGTGCCAGCAGTTTTCGGGGGGGCGTAAACAATGAGCAGTTCTTC
TRBJ2-2 | - | TRBV2 | 14 | - | CASRKEKQVGELFF | TGTGCCAGCAGGAAAGAAAAGCAGGTCGGGGAGCTGTTTTTT
TRBJ2-5 | - | TRBV5-1 | 14 | - | CASSLDGRQETQYF | TGCGCCAGCAGCTTGGATGGCCGCCAAGAGACCCAGTACTTC
TRBJ1-2 | - | TRBV5-6 | 14 | - | CASSLKGNTYGYTF | TGTGCCAGCAGCTTAAAGGGGAATACCTATGGCTACACCTTC
TRBJ1-3 | - | TRBV28 | 15 | - | CASSAVPSSGNTIYF | TGTGCCAGCAGTGCCGTTCCGAGCTCTGGAAACACCATATATTTT
TRBJ2-3 | - | TRBV5-1 | 16 | TRBD2 | CASSQTYSGSTDTQYF | TGCGCCAGCAGCCAGACATATAGCGGGAGCACAGATACGCAGTATTTT
TRBJ1-5 | - | TRBV2 | 18 | TRBD1 | CASKSTGTDKYSNQPQHF | TGTGCCAGCAAATCAACCGGGACAGACAAGTATAGCAATCAGCCCCAGCATTTT
TRBJ1-1 | - | TRBV6-6 | 15 | TRBD1 | CASSLSQGAGTEAFF | TGTGCCAGCAGCCTCTCCCAGGGGGCAGGTACTGAAGCTTTCTTT
TRBJ1-1 | - | TRBV5-5 | 17 | TRBD1 | CASSPGNRGVPGTEAFF | TGTGCCAGCAGCCCCGGGAACAGGGGAGTTCCTGGCACTGAAGCTTTCTTT
TRBJ2-1 | - | TRBV29-1 | 14 | TRBD2 | CSVSGLADHNEQFF | TGCAGCGTTTCCGGACTAGCGGACCACAATGAGCAGTTCTTC
TRBJ2-3 | - | TRBV9 | 16 | TRBD1 | CASSVAAGGLADTQYF | TGTGCCAGCAGCGTAGCCGCAGGGGGCTTAGCAGATACGCAGTATTTT
TRBJ1-6 | - | TRBV5-1 | 17 | TRBD1 | CASSSLGQEEVGSPLHF | TGCGCCAGCAGCTCCCTGGGACAGGAAGAAGTGGGATCACCCCTCCACTTT
TRBJ1-5 | - | TRBV19 | 15 | - | CASTPYGTRDQPQHF | TGTGCCAGTACCCCGTACGGGACAAGAGATCAGCCCCAGCATTTT
TRBJ1-1 | - | TRBV11-1 | 13 | TRBD1 | CASSLGQGPEAFF | TGTGCCAGCAGCTTGGGACAGGGGCCTGAAGCTTTCTTT
TRBJ2-3 | once | TRBV7-9 | 13 | - | CSSSILDTDTQYF | TGTTCCAGCTCCATCTTAGACACAGATACGCAGTATTTT
TRBJ2-7 | - | TRBV9 | 16 | - | CASSVAPLDSYYEQYF | TGTGCCAGCAGCGTAGCCCCCCTGGACAGTTACTACGAGCAGTACTTC
TRBJ1-3 | - | TRBV9 | 16 | - | CASSGGQGWSGNTIYF | TGTGCCAGCAGCGGGGGGCAGGGGTGGTCTGGAAACACCATATATTTT
TRBJ1-5 | - | TRBV6-6 | 15 | TRBD1 | CASSWDRESNQPQHF | TGTGCCAGCAGCTGGGACAGGGAGAGCAATCAGCCCCAGCATTTT
TRBJ1-1 | few | TRBV5-5 | 12 | - | CASSLRGTEAFF | TGTGCCAGCAGCCTAAGAGGCACTGAAGCTTTCTTT
TRBJ1-1 | - | TRBV5-1 | 18 | - | CASSLEVGRGLLNTEAFF | TGCGCCAGCAGCTTGGAGGTGGGCAGGGGTCTGCTGAACACTGAAGCTTTCTTT
TRBJ1-1 | once | TRBV27 | 16 | - | CASSTNGGERNTEAFF | TGTGCCAGCAGTACAAACGGGGGGGAGCGGAACACTGAAGCTTTCTTT
TRBJ1-1 | - | TRBV19 | 14 | - | CASRWDLGGTEAFF | TGTGCCAGTAGATGGGATTTGGGGGGTACTGAAGCTTTCTTT
TRBJ2-7 | - | TRBV6-5 | 14 | - | CASSHDTVSYEQYF | TGTGCCAGCAGCCACGACACGGTATCCTACGAGCAGTACTTC
TRBJ1-1 | few | TRBV14 | 14 | - | CASSRHLANTEAFF | TGTGCCAGCAGCCGACATTTGGCCAACACTGAAGCTTTCTTT
TRBJ2-1 | - | TRBV28 | 15 | TRBD2 | CASSFGTSRGGEQFF | TGTGCCAGCAGTTTCGGGACTAGTAGGGGAGGTGAGCAGTTCTTC
TRBJ2-1 | once | TRBV10-1 | 15 | - | CASSESVHGYNEQFF | TGCGCCAGCAGTGAGTCGGTTCACGGGTACAATGAGCAGTTCTTC
TRBJ2-3 | - | TRBV29-1 | 14 | - | CSVQVGLSTDTQYF | TGCAGCGTTCAGGTCGGCCTAAGCACAGATACGCAGTATTTT
TRBJ2-7 | - | TRBV19 | 15 | - | CASSSSPFSPYEQYF | TGTGCCAGTAGCTCCTCTCCCTTTTCCCCTTACGAGCAGTACTTC
TRBJ2-5 | - | TRBV19 | 17 | TRBD2 | CASSLGLAGDSRETQYF | TGTGCCAGTAGTCTGGGACTAGCGGGAGATTCCAGGGAGACCCAGTACTTC
TRBJ2-1 | - | TRBV18 | 14 | TRBD2 | CASSPGLAGWEQFF | TGTGCCAGCTCACCAGGCCTAGCGGGATGGGAGCAGTTCTTC
TRBJ1-1 | - | TRBV15 | 14 | TRBD1 | CATSPRTGGTEAFF | TGTGCCACCAGCCCCCGGACAGGAGGGACTGAAGCTTTCTTT